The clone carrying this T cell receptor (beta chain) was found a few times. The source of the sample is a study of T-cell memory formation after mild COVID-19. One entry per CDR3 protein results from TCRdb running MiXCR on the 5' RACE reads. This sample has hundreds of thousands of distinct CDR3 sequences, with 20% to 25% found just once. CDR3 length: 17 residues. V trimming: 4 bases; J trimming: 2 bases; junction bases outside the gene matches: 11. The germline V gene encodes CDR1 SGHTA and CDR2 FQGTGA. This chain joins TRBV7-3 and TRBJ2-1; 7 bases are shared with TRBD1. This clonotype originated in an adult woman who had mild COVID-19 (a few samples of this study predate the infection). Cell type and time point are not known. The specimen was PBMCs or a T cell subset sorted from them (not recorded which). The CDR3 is CASSSSPGTATYNEQFF. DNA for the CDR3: TGTGCCAGCAGCTCATCTCCCGGGACAGCCACCTACAATGAGCAGTTCTTC.